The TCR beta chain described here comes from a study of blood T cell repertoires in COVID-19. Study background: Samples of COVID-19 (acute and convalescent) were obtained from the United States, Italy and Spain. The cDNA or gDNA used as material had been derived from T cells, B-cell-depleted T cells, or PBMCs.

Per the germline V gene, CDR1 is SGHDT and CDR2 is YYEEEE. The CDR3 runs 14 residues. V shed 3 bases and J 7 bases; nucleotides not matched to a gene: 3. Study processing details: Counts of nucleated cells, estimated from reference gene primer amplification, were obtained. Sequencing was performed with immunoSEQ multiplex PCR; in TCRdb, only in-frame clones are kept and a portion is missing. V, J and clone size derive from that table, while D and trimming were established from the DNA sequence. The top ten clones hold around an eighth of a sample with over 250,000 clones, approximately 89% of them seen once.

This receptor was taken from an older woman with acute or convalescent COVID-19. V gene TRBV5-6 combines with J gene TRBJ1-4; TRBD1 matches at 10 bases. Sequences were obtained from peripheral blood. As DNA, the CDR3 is TGTGCCAGCAGCTGGGACAGGGGTGGTGAAAAACTGTTTTTT. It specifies CASSWDRGGEKLFF. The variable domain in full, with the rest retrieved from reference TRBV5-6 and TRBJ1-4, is DAGVTQSPTHLIKTRGQQVTLRCSPKSGHDTVSWYQQALGQGPQFIFQYYEEEERQRGNFPDRFSGHQFPNYSSELNVNALLLGDSALYLCASSWDRGGEKLFFGSGTQLSVL.